The subject of this entry is one T cell receptor beta chain. This entry belongs to a study of blood T cell repertoires in COVID-19. Whole-study context: The United States, Italy and Spain were the sources of the acute and convalescent COVID-19 samples. Sources were T cells, B-cell-depleted T cells, or PBMCs; the material itself was cDNA or gDNA.

Original analysis: Researchers report that nucleated cell counts were estimated from reference gene primer amplification. TCRdb's table, derived via immunoSEQ multiplex PCR, lists solely in-frame clones and lacks some. V, J and clone size were drawn from that table, and D and trimming were deduced from the DNA. Here the sample spans roughly 250,000 clones, around four fifths being singletons. The sample comprised peripheral blood. This receptor was obtained from a man in his forties with active or convalescent COVID-19.

The DNA of the CDR3 is TGTGCCTGGGATGTGATGCGCTACAATGAGCAGTTCTTC. It yields the protein CAWDVMRYNEQFF. The rearrangement uses TRBV30 and TRBJ2-1, with D unresolved. V lost 5 bases and J 3 bases, leaving 11 bases between the germline ends. The CDR3 runs to 13 residues. Germline V gene sequence: CDR1 GTSNPN, CDR2 SVGIG (reference sequence).